This TCR beta chain appears in the sequencing data of a study of CD8+CD57+ T cells in acquired aplastic anemia. Genomic DNA provided the template from which TCR beta VDJ and CDR3 profiles were obtained. One entry per CDR3 protein, called by TCRdb with MiXCR from the reads. The sample yields approximately 130,000 distinct CDR3 sequences, about 43% seen once. An expansion of CD8+CD57+ cells by flow cytometry had been shown in patients chosen for sequencing. Patients, without exception, had severe acquired aplastic anemia. No therapy had been given to the patients at the time of blood sampling. The CDR3 loop spans 11 amino acids. V was shortened by 5 bases and J by 8 bases, with 9 bases between the two germline ends. Germline values: CDR1 LNHNV, CDR2 YYDKDF (reference sequence). In this sample, this clonotype turned up many times.

This sequence was found in a human donor with aplastic anemia. The V gene is TRBV15, the J gene TRBJ1-2; D unclear. The specimen sequenced was sorted CD4+, CD8+, or CD8+CD57+ T cells (not recorded which) from PBMCs. The CDR3 reads CATSSGRGYTF. CDR3 coding DNA: TGTGCCACCAGCTCCGGCCGAGGCTACACCTTC.